Listed below are T cell receptor beta chains from one sample, sequenced in a study of blood T cell repertoires in COVID-19. Some clones are missing from TCRdb's copy, which holds only in-frame ones; the method was immunoSEQ multiplex PCR. The table has 95,000 to 100,000 clones, 90% to 95% seen once. Sequencing input: peripheral blood. The receptors here all came from a man aged 50 to 59 with acute or convalescent COVID-19. The CDR3 runs from the conserved cysteine through the conserved F or W. A D gene is named only where the DNA matches it firmly. Clone size appears in some rows only: once, few, many, or a class for an expanded clone.

>TRBJ2-1|.|TRBV18|TRBD1
CASSPPRTGSVNEQFF
TGTGCCAGCTCACCACCTCGGACAGGGTCGGTCAATGAGCAGTTCTTC
>TRBJ1-2|.|TRBV30|.
CAWSAQGWGYTF
TGTGCCTGGAGTGCACAGGGTTGGGGCTACACCTTC
>TRBJ1-5|.|TRBV4-1|TRBD1
CASSQVFTGGQPQHF
TGCGCCAGCAGCCAAGTCTTCACAGGGGGTCAGCCCCAGCATTTT
>TRBJ1-2|few|TRBV6-2/TRBV6-3|TRBD1
CASSYNTGQFYGYTF
TGTGCCAGCAGTTACAATACGGGACAGTTCTATGGCTACACCTTC
>TRBJ1-2|.|TRBV18|TRBD1
CASSLTGTGANGYTF
TGTGCCAGCTCACTTACCGGGACAGGGGCTAATGGCTACACCTTC
>TRBJ2-1|.|TRBV4-1|TRBD2
CASSQVALAGNNNEQFF
TGCGCCAGCAGCCAAGTGGCGCTAGCGGGGAACAACAATGAGCAGTTCTTC
>TRBJ2-2|.|TRBV19|.
CASSTGSRGTGELFF
TGTGCCAGTAGTACCGGATCCAGGGGCACCGGGGAGCTGTTTTTT
>TRBJ1-6|.|TRBV6-1|.
CASSDGAGWFSPLHF
TGTGCCAGCAGTGATGGGGCAGGGTGGTTCTCACCCCTCCACTTT
>TRBJ1-1|.|TRBV3-1/TRBV3-2|TRBD1
CASSRPGQGQTEAFF
TGTGCCAGCAGCCGACCGGGACAGGGCCAAACTGAAGCTTTCTTT
>TRBJ2-7|.|TRBV4-2|.
CASSQDRRQAYEQYF
TGTGCCAGCAGCCAAGATCGGCGACAGGCCTACGAGCAGTACTTC
>TRBJ1-5|.|TRBV5-6|.
CASSEHPVSNQPQHF
TGTGCCAGCAGCGAACACCCAGTGAGCAATCAGCCCCAGCATTTT
>TRBJ1-5|.|TRBV7-9|.
CASSLSSTGLGNQPQHF
TGTGCCAGCAGCTTATCTTCGACAGGATTAGGCAATCAGCCCCAGCATTTT
>TRBJ2-7|once|TRBV12-3/TRBV12-4|.
CASRIQERSEQYF
TGTGCCAGCAGAATCCAAGAGAGGTCCGAGCAGTACTTC
>TRBJ2-3|.|TRBV5-8|.
CASSYAGQSTDTQYF
TGTGCCAGCAGCTACGCCGGACAGAGCACAGATACGCAGTATTTT
>TRBJ2-5|.|TRBV28|.
CASRPGLRNKETQYF
TGTGCCAGCCGGCCGGGACTCAGAAACAAAGAGACCCAGTACTTC
>TRBJ1-4|.|TRBV11-3|TRBD1
CASSHRGHNEKLFF
TGTGCCAGCAGCCACAGGGGTCATAATGAAAAACTGTTTTTT
>TRBJ2-5|.|TRBV12-3/TRBV12-4|TRBD2
CASSPGTRETQYF
TGTGCCAGCAGTCCCGGGACTAGGGAGACCCAGTACTTC
>TRBJ2-2|.|TRBV7-2|TRBD1
CASSRQGQSTGELFF
TGTGCCAGCAGTCGACAGGGCCAATCCACCGGGGAGCTGTTTTTT
>TRBJ1-2|.|TRBV6-5|.
CASSSKDSNYGYTF
TGTGCCAGCAGCTCAAAGGACAGTAACTATGGCTACACCTTC
>TRBJ1-2|.|TRBV5-1|.
CASSLGVNNYGYTF
TGCGCCAGCAGCCTAGGGGTGAACAACTATGGCTACACCTTC
>TRBJ1-4|once|TRBV2|TRBD1
CAGKQGAREKLFF
TGTGCCGGAAAACAGGGGGCGCGGGAAAAACTGTTTTTT
>TRBJ2-3|.|TRBV4-1|.
CASSQERRGAGADTQYF
TGCGCCAGCAGCCAAGAGAGGAGGGGCGCGGGCGCAGATACGCAGTATTTT
>TRBJ2-7|.|TRBV3-1/TRBV3-2|.
CASSQVRQYEQYF
TGTGCCAGCAGCCAAGTTAGACAGTACGAGCAGTACTTC
>TRBJ2-1|.|TRBV27|.
CASSLSMRGSSYNEQFF
TGTGCCAGCAGTTTATCGATGCGGGGTAGCTCCTACAATGAGCAGTTCTTC
>TRBJ1-2|.|TRBV21-1|.
CASSKGLFSHYGYTF
TGTGCCAGCAGCAAAGGGCTCTTTAGCCACTATGGCTACACCTTC
>TRBJ2-5|.|TRBV9|.
CASSVDRDTQETQYF
TGTGCCAGCAGCGTAGACCGGGACACCCAAGAGACCCAGTACTTC